Listed below are T cell receptor beta chains from one sample, sequenced in a study of T-cell reconstitution after alpha-beta-depleted transplantation in children. TCRdb fed the PCR reads into MiXCR, producing one record per CDR3 protein. The table has just under 550,000 distinct CDR3 sequences, approximately 20% seen once. Source: PBMCs from the stem cell graft donor, taken from the stem cell graft. The receptor set was obtained from a human donor who donated a stem cell graft to a child with acute lymphoblastic leukemia. Each CDR3 is given with its conserved first and last residue. The D gene is left open where the match is weak. Not every row has a clone size; where given, it reads once, few, many or a size class.

TRBJ1-1	.	TRBV27	few	CASSLGDRAFF	TGTGCCAGCAGTCTGGGGGACCGGGCTTTCTTT
TRBJ1-1	.	TRBV6-5	few	CASLLQGEAFF	TGTGCCAGCCTGTTGCAGGGTGAAGCTTTCTTT
TRBJ1-1	TRBD1	TRBV5-1	.	CASSLDGTAGKAIF	TGCGCCAGCAGCTTAGATGGGACAGCCGGCAAAGCTATCTTT
TRBJ1-3	.	TRBV7-2	.	CASSLVMVGGNTIYF	TGTGCCAGCAGCTTGGTCATGGTGGGTGGAAACACCATATATTTT
TRBJ1-2	TRBD1	TRBV12-3/TRBV12-4	few	CASSLPGTGNYGYTF	TGTGCCAGCAGTTTACCGGGGACAGGGAACTATGGCTACACCTTC
TRBJ2-1	TRBD2	TRBV7-6	few	CASSSLGGTYNEQFF	TGTGCCAGCAGCTCCCTGGGGGGGACCTACAATGAGCAGTTCTTC
TRBJ2-2	TRBD1	TRBV24-1	.	CATRPGTGDTGELFF	TGTGCCACCAGACCCGGGACAGGGGACACCGGGGAGCTGTTTTTT
TRBJ2-4	.	TRBV29-1	few	CSVRRPAGNIQYF	TGCAGCGTACGAAGGCCGGCGGGGAACATTCAGTACTTC
TRBJ2-3	.	TRBV27	few	CASSRSSIPGTDTQYF	TGTGCCAGCAGTCGTTCGTCGATTCCAGGCACAGATACGCAGTATTTT
TRBJ2-3	TRBD1	TRBV5-1	.	CASSPRTGQSTDTQYF	TGCGCCAGCAGCCCTCGGACAGGACAAAGCACAGATACGCAGTATTTT
TRBJ2-3	TRBD2	TRBV18	few	CASSPPRLTSGSNPSTDTQYF	TGTGCCAGCTCACCACCTAGATTGACTAGCGGGAGTAATCCTAGCACAGATACGCAGTATTTT
TRBJ2-1	TRBD2	TRBV4-2	.	CASSQNTVIAGANYNEQFF	TGTGCCAGCAGCCAAAATACCGTGATAGCGGGAGCAAACTACAATGAGCAGTTCTTC
TRBJ1-4	.	TRBV4-1	.	CASSQDSRQAEKLFF	TGCGCCAGCAGCCAAGATAGCAGGCAGGCTGAAAAACTGTTTTTT
TRBJ2-5	.	TRBV2	.	CASSEGGFSIQETQYF	TGTGCCAGCAGTGAAGGAGGGTTTAGCATACAAGAGACCCAGTACTTC
TRBJ2-1	TRBD1	TRBV10-3	few	CAISETIGQGASREQFF	TGTGCCATCAGTGAAACCATCGGACAGGGGGCCTCTAGGGAGCAGTTCTTC
TRBJ1-6	.	TRBV5-1	.	CASSLGGAGANNSPLHF	TGCGCCAGCAGCTTGGGAGGGGCAGGGGCGAATAATTCACCCCTCCACTTT
TRBJ2-7	.	TRBV20-1	few	CSARADRSYEQYF	TGCAGTGCCCGAGCGGACCGCTCCTATGAGCAGTACTTC
TRBJ2-1	.	TRBV7-3	.	CASSFSALSSYNEQFF	TGTGCCAGCAGCTTTAGCGCCCTGAGCTCCTACAATGAGCAGTTCTTC
TRBJ2-3	.	TRBV20-1	few	CSSVLAHTDTQYF	TGCAGTTCGGTGCTAGCCCACACAGATACGCAGTATTTT
TRBJ2-7	TRBD1	TRBV20-1	.	CSARGTGIHYEQYF	TGCAGTGCTAGAGGGACAGGGATACACTACGAGCAGTACTTC
TRBJ2-5	TRBD2	TRBV9	few	CASSVGAAGGETQYF	TGTGCCAGCAGCGTAGGGGCAGCGGGAGGGGAGACCCAGTACTTC
TRBJ2-7	.	TRBV5-1	.	CASSLASGGSSYEQYF	TGCGCCAGCAGCTTGGCTTCTGGGGGGAGCTCCTACGAGCAGTACTTC
TRBJ2-1	.	TRBV24-1	.	CATSDTSLEQFF	TGTGCCACCAGTGACACTAGCTTGGAGCAGTTCTTC
TRBJ2-1	.	TRBV21-1	.	CASSKHLYNEQFF	TGTGCCAGCAGCAAACATCTTTACAATGAGCAGTTCTTC
TRBJ1-2	.	TRBV20-1	.	CSAWDPWANYGYTF	TGCAGTGCTTGGGACCCGTGGGCTAACTATGGCTACACCTTC
TRBJ2-7	TRBD1	TRBV6-1	few	CASSVPGQGYEQYF	TGTGCCAGCAGTGTTCCGGGACAGGGATACGAGCAGTACTTC
TRBJ2-2	TRBD2	TRBV6-2/TRBV6-3	few	CASRPSGGTGELFF	TGTGCCAGCAGACCTAGCGGGGGCACCGGGGAGCTGTTTTTT
TRBJ2-1	TRBD1	TRBV5-1	few	CASSIGGAGQAEQFF	TGCGCCAGCAGCATTGGGGGAGCAGGACAGGCTGAGCAGTTCTTC
TRBJ1-1	.	TRBV5-1	few	CASSLRGAQGNTEAFF	TGCGCCAGCAGCTTGCGGGGGGCCCAGGGGAACACTGAAGCTTTCTTT
TRBJ2-3	TRBD1	TRBV20-1	.	CSASSPGQGKDTQYF	TGCAGTGCTAGCAGCCCGGGACAGGGGAAAGATACGCAGTATTTT
TRBJ2-7	.	TRBV2	.	CASSGTRPYEQYF	TGTGCCAGCAGTGGGACAAGACCCTACGAGCAGTACTTC
TRBJ2-1	.	TRBV9	few	CASSVARSNYNEQFF	TGTGCCAGCAGCGTAGCTCGCAGTAACTACAATGAGCAGTTCTTC
TRBJ2-5	TRBD2	TRBV5-1	.	CASTPGSSGNRETQYF	TGCGCCAGCACTCCGGGTTCTAGCGGGAACCGAGAGACCCAGTACTTC
TRBJ2-5	.	TRBV7-9	.	CASRHNETQYF	TGTGCCAGCAGGCATAACGAGACCCAGTACTTC
TRBJ2-7	TRBD2	TRBV4-1	few	CASSQKLAGGAYEQYF	TGCGCCAGCAGCCAGAAACTAGCGGGAGGCGCCTACGAGCAGTACTTC
TRBJ2-3	.	TRBV5-1	many	CASSLSLDRTQYF	TGCGCCAGCAGCTTGAGCCTAGACCGTACGCAGTATTTT
TRBJ2-7	TRBD2	TRBV20-1	.	CSARDSGLAGEQYF	TGCAGTGCTAGAGATTCCGGACTAGCGGGAGAGCAGTACTTC
TRBJ2-3	TRBD1	TRBV24-1	.	CATSDSGQARTDTQYF	TGTGCCACCAGTGATTCCGGACAGGCCCGCACAGATACGCAGTATTTT
TRBJ2-1	.	TRBV7-2	.	CASSPGWRGPYNEQFF	TGTGCCAGCAGCCCCGGTTGGCGGGGCCCCTACAATGAGCAGTTCTTC
TRBJ2-4	.	TRBV20-1	few	CSTGVAKNIQYF	TGCAGTACGGGAGTTGCCAAAAACATTCAGTACTTC
TRBJ2-3	.	TRBV30	few	CAWSSSTDTQYF	TGTGCCTGGAGTAGTTCCACAGATACGCAGTATTTT
TRBJ1-5	.	TRBV6-5	many	CASSPGENQPQHF	TGTGCCAGCTCTCCAGGGGAGAATCAGCCCCAGCATTTT
TRBJ2-1	TRBD2	TRBV5-1	.	CASSPGLAGGFIDEQFF	TGCGCCAGCAGCCCCGGACTAGCGGGAGGTTTTATCGATGAGCAGTTCTTC
TRBJ1-3	.	TRBV12-3/TRBV12-4	few	CASSFHGDTIYF	TGTGCCAGCAGTTTCCATGGAGACACCATATATTTT
TRBJ2-7	.	TRBV29-1	few	CSVWTASYEQYF	TGCAGCGTATGGACAGCGAGCTACGAGCAGTACTTC
TRBJ2-5	TRBD2	TRBV20-1	.	CSARGTSPRETQYF	TGCAGTGCTAGAGGGACTAGCCCCCGGGAGACCCAGTACTTC
TRBJ2-7	.	TRBV7-6	.	CASTWGGASYEQYF	TGTGCCAGCACGTGGGGGGGGGCATCCTACGAGCAGTACTTC
TRBJ2-5	TRBD2	TRBV7-6	.	CASSRAGGHGETQYF	TGTGCCAGCAGCAGAGCGGGAGGTCACGGAGAGACCCAGTACTTC
TRBJ2-1	TRBD2	TRBV11-1	.	CASSLRLAGEEQFF	TGTGCCAGCAGCTTAAGGTTGGCGGGAGAAGAGCAGTTCTTC